This T cell receptor (beta chain) was sequenced for a study of T cells in Graves' hyperthyroidism and ophthalmopathy. Study as a whole: At the time of initial diagnosis and before any treatment, peripheral blood was collected.

This clonotype has a handful of counts. The antigen remains undetermined. V lost 4 bases and J lost 4; bases outside the gene matches: 14. Per the germline V gene, CDR1 is SEHNR and CDR2 is FQNEAQ (reference sequence). The CDR3 length is 17 residues. Findings and caveats of the study: Ophthalmopathy was told apart from stable hyperthyroidism by a 13 V-J model. Blood also held most thyroid clonotypes expanded beyond 0.001.

Amplified TCR beta CDR3 regions derived from RNA transcripts. An initial round of RT-PCR targeting the TCR CDR3 relied on the HTBI primer set. TCRdb recomputed calls from the multiplex PCR reads with MiXCR, one row per CDR3 protein. Here the sample spans 500,000 to 700,000 distinct CDR3 sequences, over 15% being singletons. Investigators excluded patients with uncontrolled infection, other autoimmune disease, pregnancy or lactation. Sequencing was carried out using blood. The chain links TRBV7-9 to TRBJ2-3, with 7 bases fitting TRBD1. The clonotype was recovered from a woman aged 18-29 years with Graves' hyperthyroidism. The CDR3 DNA sequence: TGTGCCAGCAGCTCCAAAGCCTGGGCGCAGGGGGCAGATACGCAGTATTTT. This translates into CASSSKAWAQGADTQYF.